This TCR beta chain was observed in a study of shared clonotypes between healthy human individuals. Note on this clone: Its specificity is not known.

Whole-study results and caveats: Around 5% was the fraction of naive CD4 clonotypes found shared across a handful of donors.

The repertoire was sequenced with immunoSEQ multiplex PCR; TCRdb's copy has only in-frame clones and lacks some. This sample has approximately 2.5 million clones; roughly 92% occur once, and the top ten carry over 0.12%. This TCR derives from a man aged 18 to 29 in good health. The sample was naive CD4+ T cells sorted from blood. Subset indicated: CD45RA+ positively selected.

The CDR3 DNA reads as TGTGCCAGCAGTGTCAGGGCGACTAGCGGGGGCACAGATACGCAGTATTTT. This codes for CASSVRATSGGTDTQYF. The genes are TRBV2 and TRBJ2-3; 11 bases align to TRBD2. Trimming removed 4 bases from V and 1 base from J; junction bases left unmatched: 7. Germline V gene sequence: CDR1 SNHLY, CDR2 FYNNEI. CDR3 length: 17 residues.